This T cell receptor beta chain stems from a study of blood T cell repertoires in COVID-19. Study overall: Both acute and convalescent COVID-19 samples were obtained from the United States, Italy and Spain. Sample material is recorded as cDNA or gDNA derived from T cells, B-cell-depleted T cells, or PBMCs.

As processed by the authors: For nucleated cells, counts were estimated from reference gene primer amplification. The method was immunoSEQ multiplex PCR; TCRdb's version includes in-frame clones alone and lacks a portion of them. V and J calls and clone size are as listed in that table; D and trimming were resolved from the DNA. This sample has about 150,000 clones, with about 87% found just once. Enrollment of patients from Seattle took place during active infection, with longitudinal follow-up. The CDR3 is made up of 15 amino acids. Germline CDR1 MNHNS, CDR2 SASEGT. With 3 bases clipped from V and 0 bases from J, the junction kept 4 bases outside the gene matches.

The sample was peripheral blood. The V gene is TRBV6-1, the J gene TRBJ2-7; 8 bases are shared with TRBD2. The sequence was collected from a man aged 55 to 70 with COVID-19, enrolled during active disease. The CDR3 sequence is CASSESLAGSYEQYF. The CDR3 coding sequence is TGTGCCAGCAGTGAGAGTCTAGCGGGCTCCTACGAGCAGTACTTC.